This T cell receptor (beta chain) comes out of a study of T cell responses to AZD1222 COVID-19 vaccine (dated by TCRdb to 2020 to 2022). Describing the broader study: TCR sequencing was performed for 230 to 250 trial participants, of whom 200 to 210 were given two doses of AZD1222 and around 26 were given two doses of MenACWY control vaccine. Trial participants were enrolled into age subgroups of 18-55, 56-69 and 70-plus years, which contained 148, 28 and 57 TCR-sequenced participants, respectively. General conclusions and limits of the study: In the small 56-69-year group, the increase in depth fell short of significance, most likely because of low power. No day 14 peak-response samples were available, so repertoires were characterized only after the peak T cell response. Nearly half of unique spike-specific TCRs reportedly recognized epitopes outside regions mutated in the B.1.351 and B.1.1.7 variants. A significant rise in spike-specific TCR breadth and depth was observed after two AZD1222 doses relative to day 0 and relative to MenACWY recipients. Only six AZD1222 recipients were SARS-CoV-2 seropositive at baseline, limiting conclusions about previously exposed vaccinees. Vaccine-associated CD4 TCRs spanned the whole spike protein, with dominant responses in regions 160-218 and 743-854. Most participants were white British and females outnumbered males, and the authors suggested that clonal diversity may have been underestimated.

The intended sense of this specimen's time point label: about 28 days (+/-7) after the second vaccine dose. AZD1222 recipients given second doses at about 4 weeks or at about 12 weeks were pooled, since spike-specific TCR depth and breadth were not found to differ between the two schedules. Vaccinee samples were obtained from the UK trials COV001 and COV002, which included a single-blind randomized controlled phase 2/3 trial of AZD1222 (ChAdOx1 nCoV-19) in healthy adults. For TCRbeta chain sequencing, PBMC samples were collected from trial participants at day 0 and at day 28 after the second dose. V sheds 6 bases and J sheds 0 bases, leaving 15 bases between their ends. The germline V gene encodes CDR1 MDHEN and CDR2 SYDVKM. Inclusive of the bounding cysteine and phenylalanine, the CDR3 is 16 residues long. The retained sequence is limited to the CDR3, 48 bases, with the frame set at the first base.

A few counts support this clone. The specificity of this receptor is unknown. No base quality information exists; no much larger clone differs at one position. The CDR3 regions of human TCRbeta chains were analyzed by immunosequencing. From the authors' description of their analysis: Repertoire TCRs were checked for matches against a reference library of SARS-CoV-2-specific TCRs that had been generated using the MIRA antigen-specificity platform. Breadth meant the fraction of unique TCRs that were SARS-CoV-2-associated, whereas depth meant the fraction of total T cells that were SARS-CoV-2-associated. Using the MIRA data, every spike-specific TCR was mapped to the spike region that the TCR reacted to and assigned to either a CD4 or a CD8 class. Log10-transformed breadth and depth values were compared by one-way ANOVA with Sidak's multiple comparisons tests. Held by TCRdb, this immuneACCESS table contains in-frame sequences only and omits some clones. Under half of the omission traces to an unresolved V gene where checked; the cause of the rest is unknown. Clone size and the V and J calls come from that table; the DNA yielded D and trimming. The sample contains some 60,000 clones, 65% to 80% of them found a single time. The ten largest account for about 3.5% of the sample.

The sequence joins TRBV28 to TRBJ1-3; TRBD1 is a possible D gene, resting on 6 matching bases. Sequences were derived from peripheral blood, sampled 28 days after the second AZD1222 dose. The receptor was isolated from an adult who received the AZD1222 COVID-19 vaccine. The DNA sequence follows: TGTGCCAGCAGCCCACCCGGACAGCGCTCTGGAAACACCATATATTTT. This gives the protein CASSPPGQRSGNTIYF.